This entry is about one T cell receptor (beta chain). Its antigen is as yet unknown. Trimming stripped 7 bases from V and 3 bases from J, with 13 bases between. This CDR3 has 13 residues. Germline V gene data show CDR1 as SGHRS and CDR2 as YFSETQ. The data were taken from a study of beta chain features in type 1 diabetes. Study-wide background: Patients were similar to healthy donors in age and gender (as well as in cell yields). Cells sorted and examined across all samples totaled roughly 100,000,000.

Of the isolated RNA, all was reverse transcribed, and so the sequenced material was expressed TCRB transcripts. The repertoire was sequenced with immunoSEQ multiplex PCR; TCRdb's copy has only in-frame clones and lacks some. The table records 640,000 or so clones, 10% to 15% of them present only once. General study findings and limits: Type 1 diabetes patients had TCRB CDR3s that were shorter (moderately but significantly so) in all four CD4+ subsets.

The material sequenced was naive CD4+ T cells from blood. V usage is TRBV5-1 and J usage is TRBJ1-1, with D possibly TRBD1 on 5 matching bases. The TCR sequence derives from a man between 18 and 29 years old with type 1 diabetes. The CDR3 nucleotides are TGCGCCAGCGGCGTCTCGGGGGACACTGAAGCTTTCTTT. Protein sequence: CASGVSGDTEAFF.